Listed below are T cell receptor beta chains from one sample, sequenced in a study of blood T cell repertoires in COVID-19. Sequencing used immunoSEQ multiplex PCR; TCRdb keeps in-frame clones, though not all of them. This table has fewer than 70,000 clones, around 86% appearing once. What was sequenced was peripheral blood. Every receptor here comes from a man aged 40-50 years with COVID-19, enrolled during active disease. The CDR3 runs from the conserved cysteine through the conserved F or W. The order of the fields is clone size, J gene, D gene, V gene, CDR3 DNA, CDR3 protein. The D gene is left open where the match is weak. A row's size may be missing; if present it is once, few, many or a size class.

size: .; J: TRBJ2-5; D: .; V: TRBV3-1/TRBV3-2; DNA: TGTGCCAGCAGCCAAGCCCCAGCTAGACAAGAGACCCAGTACTTC; CDR3: CASSQAPARQETQYF
size: .; J: TRBJ2-7; D: TRBD1; V: TRBV30; DNA: TGTGCCTGGAGCGGAACAGGGGGCTATTACTACGAGCAGTACTTC; CDR3: CAWSGTGGYYYEQYF
size: .; J: TRBJ2-7; D: .; V: TRBV10-3; DNA: TGTGCCAGCCGGGACACCGTTTCCTACGAGCAGTACTTC; CDR3: CASRDTVSYEQYF
size: .; J: TRBJ1-2; D: TRBD1; V: TRBV29-1; DNA: TGCAGCGTTGAAGAGATTACAGGGGGGTACGGGTATGGCTACACCTTC; CDR3: CSVEEITGGYGYGYTF
size: .; J: TRBJ2-3; D: .; V: TRBV2; DNA: TGTGCCAGGGACTCAGGGGCCACCGGGACAGATACGCAGTATTTT; CDR3: CARDSGATGTDTQYF
size: .; J: TRBJ2-3; D: TRBD2; V: TRBV5-1; DNA: TGCGCCAGCAGCTTGGATGTTTCGGGAGGGGGCACAGATACGCAGTATTTT; CDR3: CASSLDVSGGGTDTQYF
size: .; J: TRBJ2-3; D: TRBD1; V: TRBV6-1; DNA: TGTGCCAGCAGTGAACTTACAGGGGTTTTCGCAGATACGCAGTATTTT; CDR3: CASSELTGVFADTQYF
size: .; J: TRBJ1-2; D: .; V: TRBV5-1; DNA: TGCGCCAGCAGCTTCGGGGGGGCGTTTACGGATGGCTACACCTTC; CDR3: CASSFGGAFTDGYTF
size: .; J: TRBJ2-3; D: TRBD1; V: TRBV19; DNA: TGTGCCACCGCCGGGACAGGGGGGACCAACGCGCAGTATTTT; CDR3: CATAGTGGTNAQYF
size: few; J: TRBJ2-3; D: .; V: TRBV27; DNA: TGTGCCAGCAGTCCCCAGGGCTTTGCGGATACGCAGTATTTT; CDR3: CASSPQGFADTQYF
size: .; J: TRBJ2-5; D: TRBD1; V: TRBV11-2; DNA: TGTGCCAGCACCTTACAGGGGCGGGAAGAGACCCAGTACTTC; CDR3: CASTLQGREETQYF
size: .; J: TRBJ1-1; D: .; V: TRBV7-9; DNA: TGTGCCAGCAGCCCCGGACAGAGTGGTCCCGAAGCTTTCTTT; CDR3: CASSPGQSGPEAFF
size: once; J: TRBJ1-4; D: TRBD1; V: TRBV10-2; DNA: TGCGCCAGCAGTGATCCCGGGACAGGGAATGAAAAACTGTTTTTT; CDR3: CASSDPGTGNEKLFF
size: .; J: TRBJ1-1; D: .; V: TRBV6-2/TRBV6-3; DNA: TGTGCCAGCAGTTACTCATACAGGATGAGGACTGAAGCTTTCTTT; CDR3: CASSYSYRMRTEAFF
size: .; J: TRBJ2-1; D: TRBD2; V: TRBV5-4; DNA: TGTGCCAGCAGCACGCGGACTAGCGGAAACAATGAGCAGTTCTTC; CDR3: CASSTRTSGNNEQFF
size: .; J: TRBJ2-3; D: TRBD2; V: TRBV7-2; DNA: TGTGCCAGCAACGGCGGGGGGGCCATAGATACGCAGTATTTT; CDR3: CASNGGGAIDTQYF